Shown below are 20 T cell receptor beta chains from a single sample sequenced in a study of T-cell reconstitution after alpha-beta-depleted transplantation in children. Construction of the TCRbeta library involved unique molecular identifiers. Via MiXCR, TCRdb re-called the PCR reads, giving one row per CDR3 protein. The sample contains about 460,000 distinct CDR3 sequences, over 9.5% of which appear only once. The specimen comprised PBMCs, sampled before TCRalphabeta/CD19-depleted stem cell transplant. These receptor sequences come from a child aged 2 to 15 with inherited bone marrow failure, due to receive a stem cell transplant.

For this clonotype: A much larger clone is a single base away; this may be a read error. The J gene is TRBJ2-2, the V gene TRBV5-1; D may be TRBD1 or TRBD2 (5 bases each). This CDR3 is 14 amino acids long. The germline V and J ends were trimmed by 2 bases and 6 bases, with 11 bases remaining between them. The V gene's germline CDR1 is SGHRS and CDR2 YFSETQ. The CDR3 reads CASSFEGIAGELFF. CDR3 coding DNA: TGCGCCAGCAGCTTTGAGGGGATCGCCGGGGAGCTGTTTTTT.

The chain joins TRBV11-2 to TRBJ1-1; D is perhaps TRBD1 (5 bases). The CDR3 sequence is 13 residues long. The V gene's germline CDR1 is SGHAT and CDR2 FQNNGV. Trimming stripped 2 bases from V and 7 bases from J, with 11 bases between. CDR3 nucleotide sequence: TGTGCCAGCAGCTTATCCGTGGGGGGTGAAGCTTTCTTT. It codes for CASSLSVGGEAFF.

As regards this clonotype: A read error may explain this, as a much larger clone is one base away. This chain connects TRBV9 to TRBJ1-3; D uncertain. The CDR3 totals 14 residues. The germline V gene has CDR1 SGDLS and CDR2 YYNGEE. V lost 0 bases, J lost 8 bases, and 12 bases lay in between. CDR3 sequence (DNA): TGTGCCAGCAGCGTAGCTAACGTGGCGGACACCATATATTTT. It codes for CASSVANVADTIYF.

This clonotype was seen many times. The CDR3 sequence is CASSFSGRSYEQYF. The CDR3 region has the DNA TGTGCCAGCAGCTTTAGCGGGAGGTCCTACGAGCAGTACTTC. This chain connects TRBV28 to TRBJ2-7, with 10 bases matching TRBD2. CDR3 length: 14 residues. Germline values: CDR1 MDHEN, CDR2 SYDVKM. V was clipped by 6 bases and J by 1 base; unmatched bases: 3.

The sample holds many counts of this clonotype. The rearrangement joins TRBV5-1 to TRBJ2-5; TRBD2 agrees at 13 bases. Germline CDR1 is SGHRS and CDR2 is YFSETQ. The V and J ends lost 4 bases and 5 bases, in that order; junction bases with no gene match: 8. The CDR3 length is 16 residues. Here the CDR3 DNA reads TGCGCCAGCAGCCCCGGACTAGCGGGAGTACAGGAGACCCAGTACTTC. Its protein is CASSPGLAGVQETQYF. Together with reference TRBV5-1 and TRBJ2-5, the CDR3 gives the full variable domain: KAGVTQTPRYLIKTRGQQVTLSCSPISGHRSVSWYQQTPGQGLQFLFEYFSETQRNKGNFPGRFSGRQFSNSRSEMNVSTLELGDSALYLCASSPGLAGVQETQYFGPGTRLLVL.

This clonotype was counted many times. This chain uses TRBV20-1 with TRBJ1-1; a possible D gene is TRBD1 (5 bases). Germline V CDR1 and CDR2: DFQATT, SNEGSKA (reference sequence). V shed 3 bases and J shed 3 bases, with 11 bases lying between them. The CDR3 has 13 residues. The CDR3 sequence: CSARQWGDTEAFF. CDR3 in DNA: TGCAGTGCTAGGCAGTGGGGGGACACTGAAGCTTTCTTT.

This clonotype was counted ten times or more. This chain joins TRBV5-1 and TRBJ2-7; no definite D call. The V gene lost 0 bases and the J gene lost 9 bases, with 22 bases spanning the gap. The CDR3 totals 16 residues. Germline CDR1 SGHRS, CDR2 YFSETQ. CDR3 DNA sequence: TGCGCCAGCAGCTTGGTGGACGCGGCTCAGCCTATCGGGCAGTACTTC. Its protein product is CASSLVDAAQPIGQYF. The full variable domain, in which reference TRBV5-1 and TRBJ2-7 provide the parts outside the CDR3, is KAGVTQTPRYLIKTRGQQVTLSCSPISGHRSVSWYQQTPGQGLQFLFEYFSETQRNKGNFPGRFSGRQFSNSRSEMNVSTLELGDSALYLCASSLVDAAQPIGQYFGPGTRLTVT.

This clonotype was seen many times. The genes are TRBV7-9 and TRBJ2-5; D is possibly TRBD1 (7 bases). CDR1 and CDR2 from the germline V gene are SEHNR and FQNEAQ (reference sequence). The V gene lost 5 bases and the J gene lost 4 bases, with 14 bases spanning the gap. The CDR3 runs to 14 residues. CDR3 protein: CASSTLRGVETQYF. DNA for the CDR3: TGTGCCAGCAGCACTCTCAGGGGGGTAGAGACCCAGTACTTC.

This clonotype was observed many times. This chain joins TRBV4-3 and TRBJ2-5; TRBD2 matches 13 bases. The germline V gene has CDR1 LGHNA and CDR2 YSLEER. The V and J ends lost 0 bases and 2 bases, in that order; junction bases with no gene match: 6. CDR3 size: 18 residues. For the CDR3, the DNA is TGCGCCAGCAGCCAAGATCTACTAGCGGGAGGGAGGCAAGAGACCCAGTACTTC. This translates into CASSQDLLAGGRQETQYF.

This clonotype was seen many times. This rearrangement joins TRBV27 to TRBJ1-1; D might be TRBD1 (6 bases). Trimming shortened V by 5 bases and J by 1 base, and 11 bases separated the two germline ends. CDR1 and CDR2 from the germline V gene are MNHEY and SMNVEV (reference sequence). This CDR3 has 14 amino acids. CDR3 bases: TGTGCCAGCAGTCCGGACAGCCCGAACACTGAAGCTTTCTTT. Encoded protein: CASSPDSPNTEAFF.

This clonotype was seen a few times. The CDR3 DNA is TGCAGTGCTTTTAGGAGCTCCTATAATTCACCCCTCCACTTT. Its translation: CSAFRSSYNSPLHF. The rearrangement uses TRBV20-1 and TRBJ1-6; D gene ambiguous. The CDR3 runs to 14 residues. Per the germline V gene, CDR1 is DFQATT and CDR2 is SNEGSKA (reference sequence). The germline V and J ends were trimmed by 5 bases and 0 bases, with 8 bases remaining between them.

This clonotype has just a few counts. V usage is TRBV5-1 and J usage is TRBJ2-5; D not certain. CDR1 SGHRS and CDR2 YFSETQ come from the germline V gene. Trimming cost V 0 bases and J 1 base, with 7 bases left between them. The CDR3 contains 14 residues. The CDR3 here is CASSLAQFQETQYF. DNA of the CDR3: TGCGCCAGCAGCTTGGCACAATTCCAAGAGACCCAGTACTTC.

The rearrangement joins TRBV29-1 to TRBJ2-1; 12 positions agree with TRBD2. The CDR3 runs to 18 residues. Germline CDR1 is SQVTM and CDR2 is ANQGSEA. With V trimmed by 5 bases and J by 4 bases, 15 bases remained unmatched. This chain's CDR3 is CSVPGIVASGRAYNEQFF. Here the CDR3 DNA reads TGCAGCGTTCCGGGTATAGTGGCTAGCGGGAGGGCTTACAATGAGCAGTTCTTC.

CDR3 sequence: CASSTQGQGPEAQYF. CDR3 nucleotide sequence: TGCGCCAGCAGTACACAAGGACAGGGCCCTGAGGCCCAGTACTTC. The J gene is TRBJ2-5, the V gene TRBV5-1; 8 bases line up with TRBD1. Germline trimming cut 5 bases from V and 9 bases from J; bases unmatched to any gene: 15. The CDR3 is 15 residues long. CDR1 is SGHRS and CDR2 is YFSETQ in the germline V gene.

In its sample, this clonotype was seen many times. The chain has TRBV12-3 or TRBV12-4 and TRBJ2-5, with 14 bases that match TRBD2. The CDR3 extends over 16 amino acids. J gave up 6 bases and V 3 bases, and 6 bases lay outside the gene matches. CDR3 region: CASSFGTSGSGKTQYF. Written as DNA, the CDR3 is TGTGCCAGCAGTTTTGGGACTAGCGGGAGCGGGAAGACCCAGTACTTC.

This clonotype was seen repeatedly, ten times or more. The chain carries TRBV4-1 and TRBJ2-1; 8 nucleotides match TRBD2. The V gene end was trimmed by 2 bases and the J gene end by 4 bases; junction bases not matched to a gene: 7. CDR3 size: 16 residues. Germline V gene lookup returns CDR1 MGHRA and CDR2 YSYEKL. DNA of the CDR3: TGCGCCAGCAGCCAAAACGCAGCGGGGGTTTACAATGAGCAGTTCTTC. Translating gives CASSQNAAGVYNEQFF.

This clonotype was recorded many times. This sequence joins TRBV25-1 and TRBJ2-7, with 8 bases identical to TRBD2. In germline, CDR1 is MGHDK, CDR2 SYGVNS. This CDR3 spans 17 amino acids. V shed 3 bases, J shed 4 bases, and the junction held 14 bases outside the gene matches. The CDR3 DNA is TGTGCCAGCAGTGATTACGTCTTCTTGGAGCGGGGGTACGAGCAGTACTTC. It yields the protein CASSDYVFLERGYEQYF.

This clonotype was observed many times. The J gene is TRBJ2-7, the V gene TRBV11-2; 7 bases match TRBD1. J lost 0 bases, V lost 4 bases, and 6 bases had no gene match. The CDR3 runs 15 residues. From germline, CDR1 is SGHAT and CDR2 FQNNGV. The CDR3 loop is CASSSTWDSSYEQYF. DNA for the CDR3: TGTGCCAGCAGCTCAACCTGGGACAGCTCCTACGAGCAGTACTTC.

V gene TRBV5-1 combines with J gene TRBJ2-1, with 13 bases lining up with TRBD2. The CDR3 consists of 15 residues. Trimming removed 2 bases from V and 8 bases from J; junction bases left unmatched: 4. Germline-derived CDR1 and CDR2 are SGHRS and YFSETQ. The CDR3 DNA reads TGCGCCAGCAGCTTAACTAGCGGGAGGGCCCATGAGCAGTTCTTC. This codes for CASSLTSGRAHEQFF.

The sample holds a few counts of this clonotype. V is TRBV28 and J is TRBJ2-6; 10 nucleotides match TRBD2. CDR3 length equals 23 residues. V dropped 5 bases and J dropped 0; count of bases not matched to a gene: 22. Germline CDR1 is MDHEN and CDR2 is SYDVKM. The CDR3 reads CASSDPEKREGLKDPSGANVLTF. Written as DNA, the CDR3 is TGTGCCAGCAGTGATCCTGAAAAGCGGGAGGGCCTAAAAGATCCCTCTGGGGCCAACGTCCTGACTTTC.